Below, 5 T cell receptor beta chains from the same sample are listed, as sequenced in a study of T cell repertoires in cytomegalovirus infection. TCRdb passed the reads through MiXCR, listing each CDR3 protein once. The table includes about 160,000 distinct CDR3 sequences, approximately 17% detected once. The source material was CD8+ T cells from PBMCs. All receptors come from a human donor in good health (CMV status not recorded). Some clones in this sample may be carry-over from other donors' samples.

The chain has TRBV4-1 and TRBJ2-7; 10 bases map to TRBD2. Germline V lookup: CDR1 MGHRA, CDR2 YSYEKL. This CDR3 is 16 amino acids long. V trimming: 0 bases; J trimming: 2 bases; junction bases outside the gene matches: 4. The CDR3 region is CASSQEASGSTYEQYF. The CDR3 DNA is TGCGCCAGCAGCCAAGAGGCTAGCGGGAGTACCTACGAGCAGTACTTC.

CDR3 nucleotide sequence: TGTGCCAGCAGCCATGGTGGGGGTGAGCAGTTCTTC. Residues: CASSHGGGEQFF. This rearrangement joins TRBV7-2 to TRBJ2-1; D might be TRBD1 or TRBD2, each matching 5 bases. Between the trimmed V and J ends, which lost 5 bases and 9 bases, there was a span of 11 bases. The germline V gene has CDR1 SGHTA and CDR2 FQGNSA. This CDR3 has 12 amino acids.

This clonotype has more than one count but fewer than ten. V is TRBV6-1 and J is TRBJ1-5; D is perhaps TRBD1 (6 bases). This CDR3 contains 16 residues. CDR1 is MNHNS and CDR2 is SASEGT in the germline V gene. The ends were cut back, 6 bases at V and 9 bases at J, with 24 bases in the middle. The CDR3 reads CASSLEGHHSRAPQHF. CDR3 DNA sequence: TGTGCCAGCAGCCTGGAGGGACACCACTCCCGGGCGCCCCAGCATTTT.

This clonotype was seen many times. J is TRBJ2-7 and V is TRBV10-3; 10 bases agree with TRBD1. CDR1 and CDR2 (germline): ENHRY, SYGVKD. The CDR3 totals 15 residues. The V gene end was trimmed by 4 bases and the J gene end by 5 bases; junction bases not matched to a gene: 8. The CDR3 DNA is TGTGCCATCAGTGCCAGGACAGGGGGAGAGGACGAGCAGTACTTC. Translating gives CAISARTGGEDEQYF.

This clonotype has just a few counts. The V gene is TRBV19, the J gene TRBJ2-1; 10 bases are a match to TRBD2. The CDR3 is made up of 16 amino acids. Germline trimming cut 5 bases from V and 3 bases from J; bases unmatched to any gene: 7. CDR1 is LNHDA and CDR2 is SQIVND in the germline V gene (reference sequence). The chain's CDR3 is CASSFPGLAHYNEQFF. CDR3 nucleotide sequence: TGTGCCAGTAGTTTCCCGGGACTAGCGCACTACAATGAGCAGTTCTTC.